Listed below are T cell receptor beta chains from one sample, sequenced in a study of blood T cell repertoires in COVID-19. Method: immunoSEQ multiplex PCR; TCRdb's copy keeps in-frame clones and lacks some. The repertoire holds hundreds of thousands of clones, with 85% to 90% as singletons. Sample: PBMCs or T cells enriched from blood (not recorded which). Every receptor here comes from a man aged 40-49 years who had recovered from COVID-19. Both conserved end residues are part of each CDR3. Clone sizes are given selectively: once, few, many, or a class where the clone is expanded.

clone size | V gene | CDR3 protein
. | TRBV6-5 | CASTRDRENTGELFF
. | TRBV19 | CASSLPGTVTGELFF
. | TRBV7-3 | CASSQRGWRADTQYF
once | TRBV27 | CASSPNLQGVYGYTF
. | TRBV21-1 | CASSKETAPRRAQYF
. | TRBV5-1 | CASSLRSGANTGELFF
. | TRBV28 | CASSLELAVAYEQYF
. | TRBV9 | CASSVEDGGAGITDTQYF
. | TRBV7-3 | CASRLGPLAGGDNEQFF
. | TRBV6-5 | CASSYSRQVAYGYTF
. | TRBV5-4 | CASSLLNRDLGGNQPQHF
. | TRBV12-5 | CASGLGDRGIGTQYF
. | TRBV7-8 | CASSSTGTVTINEKLFF
. | TRBV6-5 | CASSPGTRAFF
. | TRBV5-6 | CASSWGAGDRGGEQYF
. | TRBV6-5 | CASRLSGENEQFF
. | TRBV7-8 | CASSLARGTSGTDTQYF
. | TRBV3-1/TRBV3-2 | CASSQDTGQGWRSPLHF
. | TRBV27 | CASSLGQGVGELFF
. | TRBV5-1 | CASSLTAGNSGNTIYF
once | TRBV9 | CASSASTGTYNEQFF
. | TRBV19 | CASDHGLAGPDTQYF
. | TRBV7-2 | CASSSFTGTGGEQYF
. | TRBV10-3 | CAISDLAGYTGELFF
. | TRBV5-1 | CASTVGAADEQFF
few | TRBV7-9 | CASSLVTGQGQKETQYF
. | TRBV7-9 | CASSLGAASYNSPLHF
. | TRBV10-3 | CAIRGDTYEQYF
. | TRBV3-1/TRBV3-2 | CASSQGNPGAYEQYF
. | TRBV28 | CASSSRTDDGYTF
. | TRBV19 | CASSGQGGNQPQHF
. | TRBV6-5 | CASSYWDRVTGELFF
. | TRBV2 | CASSENGQQETQYF
. | TRBV10-2 | CASRESGALYGYTF
once | TRBV18 | CASSPPPNSHSPLHF
. | TRBV5-5 | CASSLAGDLYGYTF
. | TRBV7-2 | CASSSTGVEEQYF
. | TRBV9 | CASSYNTGGVGNTIYF
. | TRBV6-5 | CASTRGLQPQHF
. | TRBV5-6 | CASASGSTDTQYF
. | TRBV7-9 | CASSYPQGYNEKLFF
once | TRBV19 | CASSSTGGTFQPQHF
few | TRBV7-9 | CASSSSGTGDEQYF
. | TRBV2 | CASRGTGSNQPQHF
. | TRBV30 | CAWSYGIRGYTF